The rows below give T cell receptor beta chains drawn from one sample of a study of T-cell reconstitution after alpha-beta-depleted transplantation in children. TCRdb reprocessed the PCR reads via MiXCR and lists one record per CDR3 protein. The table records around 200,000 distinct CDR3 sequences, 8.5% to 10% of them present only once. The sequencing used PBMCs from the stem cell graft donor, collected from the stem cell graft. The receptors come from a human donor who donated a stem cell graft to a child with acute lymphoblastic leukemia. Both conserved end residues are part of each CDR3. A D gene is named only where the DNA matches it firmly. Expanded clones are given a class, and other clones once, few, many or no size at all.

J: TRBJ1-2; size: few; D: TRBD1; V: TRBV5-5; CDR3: CASSRTGARLYGYTF
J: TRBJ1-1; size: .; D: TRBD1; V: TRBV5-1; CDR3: CASSPDRVAEAFF
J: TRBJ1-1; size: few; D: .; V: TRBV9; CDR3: CASSSRELAFF
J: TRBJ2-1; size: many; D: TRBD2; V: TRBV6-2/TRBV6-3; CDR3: CASILAGGGSYNEQFF
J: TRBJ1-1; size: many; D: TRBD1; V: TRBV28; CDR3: CASTPRRTGNTEAFF
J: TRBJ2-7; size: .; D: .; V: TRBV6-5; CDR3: CASSTRDGSSYEQYF
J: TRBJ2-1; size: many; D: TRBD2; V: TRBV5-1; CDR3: CASSLGTGLASYEQFF
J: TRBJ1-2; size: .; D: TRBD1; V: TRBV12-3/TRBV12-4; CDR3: CASSPGTGGYTTYGYTF
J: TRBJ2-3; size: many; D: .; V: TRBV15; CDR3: CATSRDILVDTQYF
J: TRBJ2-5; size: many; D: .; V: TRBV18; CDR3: CASSPLSGAQETQYF
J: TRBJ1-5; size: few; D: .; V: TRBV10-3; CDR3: CAISESGGSQPQHF
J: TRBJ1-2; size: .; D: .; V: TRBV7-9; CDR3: CASSSSGVGGYTF
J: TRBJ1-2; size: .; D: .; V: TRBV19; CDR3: CASSNSGTESNYGYTF
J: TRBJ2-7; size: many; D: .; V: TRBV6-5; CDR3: CASSSLTASYEQYF